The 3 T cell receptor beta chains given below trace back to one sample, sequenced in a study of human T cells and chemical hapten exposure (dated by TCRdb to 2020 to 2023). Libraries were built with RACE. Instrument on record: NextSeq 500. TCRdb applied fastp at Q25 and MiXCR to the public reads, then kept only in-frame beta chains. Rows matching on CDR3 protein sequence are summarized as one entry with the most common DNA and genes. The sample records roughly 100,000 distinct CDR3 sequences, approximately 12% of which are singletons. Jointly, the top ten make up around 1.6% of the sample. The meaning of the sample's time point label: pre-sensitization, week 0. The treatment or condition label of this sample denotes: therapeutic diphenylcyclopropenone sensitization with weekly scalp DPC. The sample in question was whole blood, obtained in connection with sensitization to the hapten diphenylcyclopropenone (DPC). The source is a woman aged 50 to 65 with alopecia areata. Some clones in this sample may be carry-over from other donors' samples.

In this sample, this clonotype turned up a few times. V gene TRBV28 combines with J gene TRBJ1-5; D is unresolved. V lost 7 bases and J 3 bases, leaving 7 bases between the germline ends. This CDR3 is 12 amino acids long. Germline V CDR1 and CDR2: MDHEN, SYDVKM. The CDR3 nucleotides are TGTGCCAGCAAGGGCCCCAATCAGCCCCAGCATTTT. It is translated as CASKGPNQPQHF.

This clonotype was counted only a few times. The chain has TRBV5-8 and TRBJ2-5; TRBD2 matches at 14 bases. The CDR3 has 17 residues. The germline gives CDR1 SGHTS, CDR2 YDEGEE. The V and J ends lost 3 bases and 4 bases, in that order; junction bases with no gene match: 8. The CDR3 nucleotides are TGTGCCAGCAGCTCCGGGACTAGCGGGAGAATAGGAGAGACCCAGTACTTC. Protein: CASSSGTSGRIGETQYF.

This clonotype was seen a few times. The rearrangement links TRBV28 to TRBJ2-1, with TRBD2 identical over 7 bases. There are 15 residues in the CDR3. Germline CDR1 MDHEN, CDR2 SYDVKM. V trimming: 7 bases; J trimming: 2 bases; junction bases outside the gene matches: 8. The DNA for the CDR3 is TGTGCCAGCACCAAGGGAGGGATGACCTACAATGAGCAGTTCTTC. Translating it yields CASTKGGMTYNEQFF. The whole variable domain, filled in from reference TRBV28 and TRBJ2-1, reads DVKVTQSSRYLVKRTGEKVFLECVQDMDHENMFWYRQDPGLGLRLIYFSYDVKMKEKGDIPEGYSVSREKKERFSLILESASTNQTSMYLCASTKGGMTYNEQFFGPGTRLTVL.